Shown below are 16 T cell receptor beta chains from a single sample sequenced in a study of cytomegalovirus exposure and HLA in healthy donors. Amplification used 60 Vbeta primers and 13 Jbeta primers. Here immunoSEQ multiplex PCR was the method, and the copy in TCRdb shows in-frame clones only, minus some. This table holds around 120,000 clones, approximately 80% found once. The sequenced material came from PBMCs. The receptors were sampled from a man aged 30 to 39 in good health and CMV-seronegative.

The V gene is TRBV5-1, the J gene TRBJ2-1, with TRBD1 matching 10 bases. This CDR3 spans 15 amino acids. V was pared by 4 bases and J by 5 bases, with 6 bases of the junction left unmatched. The germline V gene encodes CDR1 SGHRS and CDR2 YFSETQ. CDR3 sequence (DNA): TGCGCCAGCAGCGTAGATGGGACAGGGGACAATGAGCAGTTCTTC. Protein product: CASSVDGTGDNEQFF.

This clone was detected once. The gene calls are TRBV27 and TRBJ1-5, with D possibly TRBD1 on 6 matching bases. Trimming shortened V by 5 bases and J by 4 bases, and 12 bases separated the two germline ends. This CDR3 has 14 residues. Germline values: CDR1 MNHEY, CDR2 SMNVEV (reference sequence). The CDR3 here is CASSTTGRNQPQHF. In nucleotides, the CDR3 is TGTGCCAGCAGTACGACAGGTAGGAATCAGCCCCAGCATTTT.

The chain recombines TRBV27 with TRBJ2-5, with D possibly TRBD2 on 6 matching bases. This CDR3 spans 15 amino acids. The germline V gene encodes CDR1 MNHEY and CDR2 SMNVEV (reference sequence). The V end lost 0 bases, the J end lost 2 bases, and 10 bases lay between the germline ends. CDR3 nucleotide sequence: TGTGCCAGCAGTTTATCGACGCGGGGACAAGAGACCCAGTACTTC. Translation: CASSLSTRGQETQYF.

This rearrangement joins TRBV28 to TRBJ1-5, with TRBD1 as a possible D gene (5 bases). CDR1 is MDHEN and CDR2 is SYDVKM in the germline V gene. Trimming removed 3 bases from V and 2 bases from J, with 11 bases in between. CDR3 size: 15 residues. As DNA, the CDR3 is TGTGCCAGCAGTTTCCCCAGGGCAGGCAATCAGCCCCAGCATTTT. Translated, it gives CASSFPRAGNQPQHF.

About this clone: The sample carries other DNA sequences with the same CDR3. The V and J genes are TRBV9 and TRBJ2-2; D is uncertain. The length of the CDR3 is 13 residues. The V gene's germline CDR1 is SGDLS and CDR2 YYNGEE. The V and J ends lost 1 base and 4 bases respectively, with 5 bases between them. The CDR3 bases are TGTGCCAGCAGCGTACTGTCCACCGGGGAGCTGTTTTTT. This encodes CASSVLSTGELFF.

The chain carries TRBV30 and TRBJ1-6, with TRBD1 matching over 7 bases. This CDR3 region has 12 residues. V was pared by 8 bases and J by 8 bases, with 6 bases of the junction left unmatched. Germline CDR1 is GTSNPN and CDR2 is SVGIG (reference sequence). This CDR3 is CASDRVYSPLHF. The CDR3 nucleotides are TGTGCCAGCGACAGGGTCTATTCACCCCTCCACTTT.

This chain connects TRBV6-6 to TRBJ1-2; TRBD1 matches at 7 bases. Germline assignment: CDR1 MNHNY and CDR2 SVGAGI (reference sequence). The CDR3 runs 15 residues. V lost 0 bases and J lost 8; bases outside the gene matches: 9. The CDR3 spells CASSYSGTVQQGYTF. The CDR3 DNA follows: TGTGCCAGCAGTTACTCCGGGACAGTTCAGCAAGGCTACACCTTC.

V and J are TRBV30 and TRBJ1-6; TRBD1 is a possible D gene (6 bases). The CDR3 length is 14 residues. Trimming removed 3 bases from V and 10 bases from J, with 16 bases in between. CDR1 and CDR2 from the germline V gene are GTSNPN and SVGIG (reference sequence). The CDR3 protein is CAWSLLRGRSPLHF. The CDR3 DNA reads as TGTGCCTGGAGCCTTCTCAGGGGACGCTCACCCCTCCACTTT.

The V and J genes are TRBV6-5 and TRBJ1-2; TRBD1 agrees at 12 bases. This CDR3 contains 15 residues. Germline V gene sequence: CDR1 MNHEY, CDR2 SVGAGI. The V segment lost 0 bases and the J segment 6 bases; nucleotides outside the gene matches: 2. This CDR3 reads CASSYSGQGADGYTF. For the CDR3, the DNA is TGTGCCAGCAGTTACTCGGGACAGGGGGCAGATGGCTACACCTTC.

As to this clone: The same CDR3 also results from other DNA sequences found in this sample. This chain links TRBV15 with TRBJ2-1, with TRBD2 as a possible D gene (6 bases). Germline V gene lookup returns CDR1 LNHNV and CDR2 YYDKDF (reference sequence). CDR3 length: 19 amino acids. Between the trimmed V and J ends, which lost 0 bases and 6 bases, there was a span of 24 bases. The chain's CDR3 is CATSRDIPLRAAGGNEQFF. Written as DNA, the CDR3 is TGTGCCACCAGCAGAGATATCCCCCTAAGAGCTGCCGGGGGCAATGAGCAGTTCTTC.

This clone was found once. The chain joins TRBV19 to TRBJ2-3; unclear D gene. Germline CDR1 LNHDA, CDR2 SQIVND (reference sequence). The CDR3 contains 12 residues. The ends were cut back, 9 bases at V and 6 bases at J, with 13 bases in the middle. CDR3 sequence reads: CASPLTRDTQYF. In DNA, the CDR3 is TGTGCCAGCCCCCTTACGAGGGATACGCAGTATTTT.

The J gene is TRBJ1-1, the V gene TRBV6-6; D is possibly TRBD1 (6 bases). Trimming took off 5 bases at V and 4 bases at J, with 11 bases between the two ends. Germline CDR1 reads MNHNY; CDR2 reads SVGAGI (reference sequence). This CDR3 region has 13 residues. CDR3 protein: CASSQQGSTEAFF. CDR3 sequence (DNA): TGTGCCAGCAGTCAACAGGGAAGCACTGAAGCTTTCTTT.

The chain joins TRBV7-9 to TRBJ2-7; D is possibly TRBD1 (5 bases). Deletions cut 2 bases from V and 8 bases from J, with 10 bases between. This CDR3 contains 12 residues. Germline values: CDR1 SEHNR, CDR2 FQNEAQ (reference sequence). This CDR3 reads CASSLSTDKQYF. CDR3 DNA sequence: TGTGCCAGCAGCTTAAGTACGGACAAGCAGTACTTC.

The genes are TRBV7-2 and TRBJ1-6; D might be TRBD1 (6 bases). Germline lookup yields CDR1 SGHTA and CDR2 FQGNSA. The length of the CDR3 is 15 residues. Between the trimmed V and J ends, which lost 3 bases and 6 bases, there was a span of 12 bases. The CDR3 loop reads CASSFGGRGNSPLHF. The CDR3, as DNA: TGTGCCAGCAGCTTCGGGGGGCGAGGTAATTCACCCCTCCACTTT. The complete variable domain, with remaining parts taken from reference TRBV7-2 and TRBJ1-6, reads GAGVSQSPSNKVTEKGKDVELRCDPISGHTALYWYRQSLGQGLEFLIYFQGNSAPDKSGLPSDRFSAERTGGSVSTLTIQRTQQEDSAVYLCASSFGGRGNSPLHFGNGTRLTVT.

V usage is TRBV5-1 and J usage is TRBJ1-1, with TRBD1 as a possible D gene (5 bases). Germline values: CDR1 SGHRS, CDR2 YFSETQ. The CDR3 covers 15 residues. Between the trimmed V and J ends, which lost 1 base and 3 bases, there was a span of 13 bases. The CDR3 bases are TGCGCCAGCAGCTTGAATCAGGGAAGGGACACTGAAGCTTTCTTT. Translation gives CASSLNQGRDTEAFF.

The V gene is TRBV10-3, the J gene TRBJ1-1, with D perhaps TRBD1 (5 bases). With 2 bases removed from V and 0 bases from J, the gap between germline ends came to 7 bases. From germline, CDR1 is ENHRY and CDR2 SYGVKD. This CDR3 has 14 residues. The CDR3 bases are TGTGCCATCAGTGAGAAGGGGCTGAACACTGAAGCTTTCTTT. This codes for CAISEKGLNTEAFF.